This TCR beta chain was sequenced in a study of vaccination and CD4 T cells after COVID-19. Looking at the study overall: Six men and four women formed the convalescents, two being Hispanic. Collection of post-vaccine samples followed dose two by a median around 72 days, spanning a range of 14 to 241. Control cultures were given a CEFX pool, an HIV-1 Nef pool, or no peptide.

The CDR3 extends over 14 amino acids. V lost 3 bases and J lost 10, with 15 bases in between. CDR1 is KGHDR, CDR2 SFDVKD, per germline. About this clonotype itself: No antigen is known for it.

With the Oncomine TCR Beta short-read assay, DNA from cultured CD4+ T cells was sequenced. TCRdb fed the PCR reads into MiXCR, producing one record per CDR3 protein. Counted here are more than 15,000 distinct CDR3 sequences, approximately 40% occurring once; the ten biggest clones make up approximately 26%. Treatment meaning: roughly 11-day PBMC culture with coronavirus spike peptide pools or control peptides (ViraFEST assay). Per well, 1.5 million to 2.5 million PBMCs were cultured in the presence of around 10 IU/ml IL-2 and 10 ug/ml peptide pools. Here the sequenced sample was CD4+ T cells from blood, cultured in vitro, taken before SARS-CoV-2 vaccination. V and J are TRBV24-1 and TRBJ2-1; weak D call: TRBD2 (6 bases). This sequence was found in a human donor who received a COVID-19 vaccine. This CDR3 is CATSDTLEGDEQFF. The CDR3 DNA is TGTGCCACCAGTGATACGCTGGAGGGAGACGAGCAGTTCTTC.